The next 5 T cell receptor beta chains were all read from a single sample in a study of early stage breast cancer tumors. Some clones are missing from TCRdb's copy, which holds only in-frame ones; the method was immunoSEQ multiplex PCR. The sample lists 70,000 or so clones, 65% to 85% occurring once. Material for sequencing was blood. The origin of the receptors is a person aged 35-49 years with breast cancer.

The CDR3 DNA is TGTGCCAGCTCAGCCCTGACTACGGGCGGGAGGTCGAACACCGGGGAGCTGTTTTTT. This encodes CASSALTTGGRSNTGELFF. This chain uses TRBV18 with TRBJ2-2, with 8 bases identical to TRBD2. The CDR3 has 19 amino acids. CDR1 KGHSH and CDR2 LQKENI come from the germline V gene. V trimming: 5 bases; J trimming: 0 bases; junction bases outside the gene matches: 14.

This sequence joins TRBV27 and TRBJ2-7, with D possibly TRBD2 on 6 matching bases. Trimming took 5 bases from V and 2 from J, leaving 13 bases between them. The germline V gene encodes CDR1 MNHEY and CDR2 SMNVEV (reference sequence). The CDR3 consists of 14 residues. The DNA for the CDR3 is TGTGCCAGCAGTCTTAGACTAGGGACCTACGAGCAGTACTTC. Protein sequence: CASSLRLGTYEQYF.

V and J are TRBV30 and TRBJ2-3; 14 bases agree with TRBD2. The CDR3 contains 15 residues. Germline assignment: CDR1 GTSNPN and CDR2 SVGIG (reference sequence). Trimming cost V 3 bases and J 4 bases; bases outside gene matches: 3. CDR3 loop: CAWRTSGRAPDTQYF. CDR3 nucleotide sequence: TGTGCCTGGAGGACTAGCGGGAGGGCGCCAGATACGCAGTATTTT. The full variable domain, rest sourced from reference TRBV30 and TRBJ2-3, is SQTIHQWPATLVQPVGSPLSLECTVEGTSNPNLYWYRQAAGRGLQLLFYSVGIGQISSEVPQNLSASRPQDRQFILSSKKLLLSDSGFYLCAWRTSGRAPDTQYFGPGTRLTVL.

This chain joins TRBV9 and TRBJ2-2; weak D call: TRBD2 (5 bases). Germline-derived CDR1 and CDR2 are SGDLS and YYNGEE. CDR3 length equals 14 residues. V was cut by 7 bases and J by 6 bases, with 16 bases left in between. CDR3 sequence: CASQRREISGELFF. The CDR3 bases are TGTGCCAGCCAGAGACGGGAAATATCCGGGGAGCTGTTTTTT.

This clone was recorded a few times. This sequence joins TRBV4-1 and TRBJ2-7, with a possible D match to TRBD1 (5 bases). The V end was cut by 0 bases, the J end by 2 bases, with 8 bases between. In germline, CDR1 is MGHRA, CDR2 YSYEKL. This CDR3 is 14 amino acids long. CDR3 nucleotides: TGCGCCAGCAGCCAAGATCAGACAGCCTACGAGCAGTACTTC. Encoded protein: CASSQDQTAYEQYF.